The 17 T cell receptor beta chains reported below all come from one sample, sequenced in a study of early stage breast cancer tumors. TCRdb keeps only in-frame clones here, not all; method: immunoSEQ multiplex PCR. Among around 28,000 clones listed, roughly four fifths were seen once. The specimen sequenced was breast tumor tissue. The receptors come from a person under 45 with breast cancer.

The V call is TRBV29-1, the J call TRBJ2-7; TRBD2 matches 8 bases. Germline V gives CDR1 SQVTM, CDR2 ANQGSEA. This CDR3 is 14 amino acids long. The V and J ends lost 5 bases and 0 bases, in that order; junction bases with no gene match: 6. CDR3 coding DNA: TGCAGCGTTTCAGTACGGGAGGGCTCCTACGAGCAGTACTTC. Translation: CSVSVREGSYEQYF.

V gene TRBV4-3 combines with J gene TRBJ1-5; TRBD1 aligns across 8 bases. Germline values: CDR1 LGHNA, CDR2 YSLEER. Trimming at V came to 2 bases and at J to 1 base, leaving 7 bases not matched to a gene. There are 17 residues in the CDR3. The CDR3 region has the DNA TGCGCCAGCAGCCAACATTTACAGGGGGAGAGCAATCAGCCCCAGCATTTT. It yields the protein CASSQHLQGESNQPQHF.

The chain has TRBV7-3 and TRBJ1-3; 8 bases match TRBD1. The germline gives CDR1 SGHTA, CDR2 FQGTGA. Trimming removed 2 bases from V and 2 bases from J; junction bases left unmatched: 8. This CDR3 is built from 17 residues. The CDR3 protein is CASSLYGQGQTGNTIYF. The CDR3 region has the DNA TGTGCCAGCAGCTTATATGGACAGGGACAAACTGGAAACACCATATATTTT.

The chain recombines TRBV10-2 with TRBJ2-2; 7 nucleotides agree with TRBD2. V shed 1 base, J shed 4 bases, and the junction held 9 bases outside the gene matches. Germline CDR1 reads WSHSY; CDR2 reads SAAADI. This CDR3 contains 17 residues. The CDR3 spells CASSELGEGRGTGELFF. CDR3 nucleotides: TGCGCCAGCAGTGAGTTGGGGGAGGGCCGAGGCACCGGGGAGCTGTTTTTT.

The rearrangement joins TRBV5-1 to TRBJ2-2; 11 nucleotides line up with TRBD2. Trimming took 2 bases from V and 1 from J; bases not matched to a gene: 1. CDR1 SGHRS and CDR2 YFSETQ come from the germline V gene. CDR3 length: 16 amino acids. This CDR3 reads CASSLTSGRNTGELFF. The CDR3 DNA is TGCGCCAGCAGCTTAACTAGCGGGAGGAACACCGGGGAGCTGTTTTTT. Complete variable domain (other parts from reference TRBV5-1 and TRBJ2-2): KAGVTQTPRYLIKTRGQQVTLSCSPISGHRSVSWYQQTPGQGLQFLFEYFSETQRNKGNFPGRFSGRQFSNSRSEMNVSTLELGDSALYLCASSLTSGRNTGELFFGEGSRLTVL.

The rearrangement joins TRBV12-1 to TRBJ1-5. TRBV12-1 is assigned pseudogene status. The CDR3 consists of 12 residues. CDR3 nucleotide sequence: TGTGCCAGCAGCTTTGGGAAGTCGCCCCAGCATTTT. Translating gives CASSFGKSPQHF.

The CDR3 DNA reads TGTGCCAGCAGCCCAATCCGTCTACTAGCGGCACAAGAGACCCAGTACTTC. Encoded protein: CASSPIRLLAAQETQYF. V is TRBV7-6 and J is TRBJ2-5, with 8 positions matching TRBD2. Trimming at V came to 5 bases and at J to 2 bases, leaving 13 bases not matched to a gene. The CDR3 covers 17 residues. Germline V gene sequence: CDR1 SGHVS, CDR2 FNYEAQ.

V and J are TRBV5-4 and TRBJ2-2; the D is unclear. The V end lost 4 bases, the J end lost 6 bases, and 16 bases lay between the germline ends. This CDR3 spans 15 amino acids. The germline V gene has CDR1 SGHNT and CDR2 YYREEE (reference sequence). DNA of the CDR3: TGTGCCAGCAGCGCTCCCACAGTGGGCCCCGGGGAGCTGTTTTTT. Residues: CASSAPTVGPGELFF.

The gene calls are TRBV7-2 and TRBJ2-7, with TRBD1 identical over 10 bases. Trimming took 5 bases from V and 2 from J; bases not matched to a gene: 3. Germline CDR1 SGHTA, CDR2 FQGNSA. The CDR3 contains 14 residues. The CDR3 loop reads CASSRGTGAYEQYF. Written as DNA, the CDR3 is TGTGCCAGCAGCCGCGGGACAGGGGCCTACGAGCAGTACTTC.

This clone has just one count. The V gene is TRBV7-2, the J gene TRBJ2-7; TRBD2 matches at 9 bases. This CDR3 comprises 14 residues. Germline values: CDR1 SGHTA, CDR2 FQGNSA. Trimming removed 5 bases from V and 0 bases from J; junction bases left unmatched: 2. CDR3 sequence: CASSVSGGSYEQYF. The CDR3 coding sequence is TGTGCCAGCAGCGTTAGCGGGGGCTCCTACGAGCAGTACTTC.

The rearrangement links TRBV9 to TRBJ2-1; the D gene could be TRBD1 or TRBD2 (5 bases each). CDR3 size: 15 residues. The germline V gene encodes CDR1 SGDLS and CDR2 YYNGEE. The germline V and J ends were trimmed by 1 base and 4 bases, with 12 bases remaining between them. CDR3 region: CASSVLGVGYNEQFF. CDR3 bases: TGTGCCAGCAGCGTACTGGGGGTCGGGTACAATGAGCAGTTCTTC. The whole variable domain, filled in from reference TRBV9 and TRBJ2-1, reads DSGVTQTPKHLITATGQRVTLRCSPRSGDLSVYWYQQSLDQGLQFLIQYYNGEERAKGNILERFSAQQFPDLHSELNLSSLELGDSALYFCASSVLGVGYNEQFFGPGTRLTVL.

This clone is a singleton in its sample. The chain uses TRBV7-8 and TRBJ2-1, with a possible D match to TRBD2 (5 bases). Germline CDR1 SGHVS, CDR2 FQNEAQ. This CDR3 comprises 19 residues. V dropped 1 base and J dropped 6 bases, with 25 bases sitting between them. The CDR3 DNA reads TGTGCCAGCAGCTTAGTGGCTAGCAGCCCACAAGTCGGCGGCAATGAGCAGTTCTTC. Residues: CASSLVASSPQVGGNEQFF.

The rearrangement uses TRBV5-4 and TRBJ2-7, with TRBD1 as a possible D gene (6 bases). The CDR3 spans 15 residues. V lost 0 bases, J lost 2 bases, and 12 bases lay in between. Germline-derived CDR1 and CDR2 are SGHNT and YYREEE (reference sequence). In nucleotides, the CDR3 is TGTGCCAGCAGCTTGGATCTACAGGGACCCTACGAGCAGTACTTC. Translated, it gives CASSLDLQGPYEQYF.

This clone was observed a single time. The CDR3 here is CASSLGGSSYEQYF. The CDR3, as DNA: TGTGCCAGCAGCTTAGGGGGCAGCTCCTACGAGCAGTACTTC. The J gene is TRBJ2-7, the V gene TRBV11-3, with a weak D call TRBD1 (5 bases). The CDR3 is 14 residues long. CDR1 is SGHNT and CDR2 is YENEEA in the germline V gene. Deletions cut 1 base from V and 0 bases from J, with 7 bases between.

CDR3 amino acids: CASSLRSPASYEQYF. DNA of the CDR3: TGTGCCAGCAGTTTAAGGTCTCCAGCCTCCTACGAGCAGTACTTC. The chain links TRBV28 to TRBJ2-7; D ambiguous. V was clipped by 2 bases and J by 0 bases, with 11 bases between them. The CDR3 runs to 15 residues. CDR1 and CDR2 (germline): MDHEN, SYDVKM. The full variable domain, its missing parts supplied by reference TRBV28 and TRBJ2-7, is DVKVTQSSRYLVKRTGEKVFLECVQDMDHENMFWYRQDPGLGLRLIYFSYDVKMKEKGDIPEGYSVSREKKERFSLILESASTNQTSMYLCASSLRSPASYEQYFGPGTRLTVT.

This clone was counted only a few times. This rearrangement joins TRBV12-2 to TRBJ2-7; TRBD2, the D gene given by the table, was not confirmed from the DNA. TRBV12-2 corresponds to a pseudogene. The CDR3 is made up of 14 amino acids. CDR3: CASRLALRVSGQYF. CDR3 DNA sequence: TGTGCAAGTCGCTTAGCGCTCCGGGTTTCTGGGCAGTACTTC.

The rearrangement joins TRBV13 to TRBJ2-3; no definite D call. Trimming took 8 bases from V and 1 from J, leaving 10 bases between them. The CDR3 covers 13 residues. CDR1 is PRHDT and CDR2 is FYEKMQ in the germline V gene (reference sequence). The CDR3 DNA follows: TGTGCCAGCCGGAGTATGGGCACAGATACGCAGTATTTT. This gives the protein CASRSMGTDTQYF.